This entry concerns a single TCR beta chain. Its antigen is unidentified. Every patient had mismatch repair deficiency by PCR or immunohistochemistry. The TCR-sequenced patients were a few responders to pembrolizumab. The entry originates in a study of PD-1 blockade in mismatch repair-deficient tumors. Study-wide findings and caveats: Rapid post-treatment expansion, then contraction, generally preceding radiologic response, marked tumor-resident clones.

Libraries were prepared by immunoSEQ multiplex PCR; TCRdb keeps only in-frame clonotypes and omits some of them. The table lists about 16,000 clones, roughly 84% of them singletons. The CDR3 spans 16 residues. The germline V gene has CDR1 MGHRA and CDR2 YSYEKL. J lost 3 bases, V lost 4 bases, and 11 bases had no gene match. Sample: PBMCs, taken before pembrolizumab treatment. This clonotype was sampled from an adult with mismatch repair-deficient cancer. The V gene is TRBV4-1, the J gene TRBJ2-7; 8 bases agree with TRBD1. Here the CDR3 DNA reads TGCGCCAGCAGCCGAACACCTCAGGGGGCCTTCTACGAGCAGTACTTC. Translation: CASSRTPQGAFYEQYF.